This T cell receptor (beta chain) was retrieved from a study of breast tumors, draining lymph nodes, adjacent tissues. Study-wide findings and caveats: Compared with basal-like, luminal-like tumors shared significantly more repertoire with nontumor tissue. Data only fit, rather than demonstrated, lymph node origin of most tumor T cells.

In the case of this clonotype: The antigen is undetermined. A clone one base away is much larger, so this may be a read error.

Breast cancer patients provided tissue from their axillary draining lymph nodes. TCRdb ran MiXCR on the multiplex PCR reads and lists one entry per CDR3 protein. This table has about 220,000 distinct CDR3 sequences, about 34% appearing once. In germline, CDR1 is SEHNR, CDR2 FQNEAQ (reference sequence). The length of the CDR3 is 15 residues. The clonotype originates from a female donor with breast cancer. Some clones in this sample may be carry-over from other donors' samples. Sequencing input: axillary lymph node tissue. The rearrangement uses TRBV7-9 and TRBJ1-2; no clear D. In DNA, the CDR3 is TGTGCCAGCAGCTTAGTTATGGACCCCGGGGATGGCTACCCCTTC. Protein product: CASSLVMDPGDGYPF.